The source of this TCR beta chain is a study of T cells in Graves' hyperthyroidism and ophthalmopathy. On the study more broadly: Pretreatment peripheral blood was obtained at initial diagnosis. Study-wide results and limits: Ophthalmopathy onset followed model prediction by a median approximately 7 months. A 13 V-J model separated ophthalmopathy from stable hyperthyroidism.

The CDR3 runs to 15 residues. Germline CDR1 LGHDT, CDR2 YNNKEL (reference sequence). With 4 bases clipped from V and 1 base from J, the junction kept 2 bases outside the gene matches. This clonotype was picked up many times. The antigen remains undetermined. Researchers took RNA transcripts and amplified the TCR beta CDR3 regions from them. When the TCR CDR3 underwent first-round RT-PCR, the HTBI primer set was used. TCRdb ran MiXCR on the multiplex PCR reads and lists one entry per CDR3 protein. The sample gives 480,000 or so distinct CDR3 sequences, about 15% of which show up once; roughly 17% is in the top ten. If no ophthalmopathy progression occurred within 18 months, Graves' hyperthyroidism was stable.

This chain connects TRBV3-1 to TRBJ2-1; 9 positions agree with TRBD2. The sample taken for sequencing was blood. The TCR was taken from a woman aged 18-29 years with Graves' hyperthyroidism. Here the CDR3 reads CASSPSGTSYNEQFF. For the CDR3, the DNA is TGTGCCAGCAGCCCTAGCGGGACATCCTACAATGAGCAGTTCTTC.